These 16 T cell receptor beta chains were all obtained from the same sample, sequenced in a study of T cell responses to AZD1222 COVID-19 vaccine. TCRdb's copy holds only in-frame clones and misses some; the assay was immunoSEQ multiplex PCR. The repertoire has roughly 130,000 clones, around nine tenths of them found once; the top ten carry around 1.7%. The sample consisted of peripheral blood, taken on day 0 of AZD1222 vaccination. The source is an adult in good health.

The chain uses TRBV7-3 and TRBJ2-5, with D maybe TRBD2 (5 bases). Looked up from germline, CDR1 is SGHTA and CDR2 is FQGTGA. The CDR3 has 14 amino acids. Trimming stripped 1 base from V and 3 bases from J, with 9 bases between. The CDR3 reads CASSLNGEEETQYF. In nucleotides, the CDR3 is TGTGCCAGCAGCTTAAACGGGGAAGAAGAGACCCAGTACTTC.

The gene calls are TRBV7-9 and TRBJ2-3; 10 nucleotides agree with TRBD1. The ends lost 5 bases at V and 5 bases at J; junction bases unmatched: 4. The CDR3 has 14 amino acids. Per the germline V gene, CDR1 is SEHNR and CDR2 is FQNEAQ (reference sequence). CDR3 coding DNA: TGTGCCAGCAGCATGGGACAGGGGATAGATACGCAGTATTTT. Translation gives CASSMGQGIDTQYF.

Here the CDR3 reads CAWSPLAGVEFF. CDR3 bases: TGTGCCTGGAGTCCCCTAGCGGGGGTGGAGTTCTTC. The chain has TRBV30 and TRBJ2-1, with 10 nucleotides matching TRBD2. V lost 2 bases and J lost 14; bases outside the gene matches: 6. CDR3 length equals 12 residues. The V gene's germline CDR1 is GTSNPN and CDR2 SVGIG (reference sequence).

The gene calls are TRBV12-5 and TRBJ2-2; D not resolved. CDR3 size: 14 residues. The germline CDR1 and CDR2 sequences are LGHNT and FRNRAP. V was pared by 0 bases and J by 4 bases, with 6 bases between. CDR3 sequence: CASGLVSVTGELFF. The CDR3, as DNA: TGTGCTAGTGGTTTGGTATCAGTCACCGGGGAGCTGTTTTTT.

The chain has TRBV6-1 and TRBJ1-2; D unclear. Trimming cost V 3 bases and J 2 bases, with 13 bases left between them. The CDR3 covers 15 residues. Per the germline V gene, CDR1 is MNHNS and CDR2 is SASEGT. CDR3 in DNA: TGTGCCAGCAGTGATGGAGCGGGAGGGAACTATGGCTACACCTTC. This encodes CASSDGAGGNYGYTF.

CDR3 nucleotides: TGTGCCAGCAGCTACGGTAGCACAGATACGCAGTATTTT. Amino acids: CASSYGSTDTQYF. The gene calls are TRBV7-9 and TRBJ2-3; the D is unclear. CDR1 SEHNR and CDR2 FQNEAQ come from the germline V gene (reference sequence). The V and J ends lost 4 bases and 0 bases respectively, with 5 bases between them. The CDR3 is 13 residues long. Full variable domain (outside the CDR3, taken from reference TRBV7-9 and TRBJ2-3): DTGVSQNPRHKITKRGQNVTFRCDPISEHNRLYWYRQTLGQGPEFLTYFQNEAQLEKSRLLSDRFSAERPKGSFSTLEIQRTEQGDSAMYLCASSYGSTDTQYFGPGTRLTVL.

The CDR3 spells CASSFKDRWYGYTF. DNA of the CDR3: TGTGCCAGCAGCTTTAAGGACAGGTGGTATGGCTACACCTTC. This chain uses TRBV5-6 with TRBJ1-2; 7 bases line up with TRBD1. The CDR3 totals 14 residues. The V gene end was trimmed by 2 bases and the J gene end by 5 bases; junction bases not matched to a gene: 6. CDR1 and CDR2 from the germline V gene are SGHDT and YYEEEE.

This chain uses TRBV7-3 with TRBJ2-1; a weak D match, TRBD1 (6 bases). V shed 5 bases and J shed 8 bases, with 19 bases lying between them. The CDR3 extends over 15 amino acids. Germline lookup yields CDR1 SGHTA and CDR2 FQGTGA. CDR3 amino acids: CASSPDRTKGDEQFF. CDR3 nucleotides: TGTGCCAGCAGCCCGGACAGAACTAAGGGGGATGAGCAGTTCTTC.

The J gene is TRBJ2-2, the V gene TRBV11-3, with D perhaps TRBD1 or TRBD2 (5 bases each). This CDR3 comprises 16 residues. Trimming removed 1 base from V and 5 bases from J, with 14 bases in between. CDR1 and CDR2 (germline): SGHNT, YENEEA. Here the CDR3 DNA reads TGTGCCAGCAGCTTAGGTGCAGGGAGTGGGACCGGGGAGCTGTTTTTT. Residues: CASSLGAGSGTGELFF.

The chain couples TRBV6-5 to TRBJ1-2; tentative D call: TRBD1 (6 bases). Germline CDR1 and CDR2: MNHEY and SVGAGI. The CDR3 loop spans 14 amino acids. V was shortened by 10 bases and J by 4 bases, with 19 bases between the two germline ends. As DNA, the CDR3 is TGTGCCACCTACGATCCGGGACAAATCTATGGCTACACCTTC. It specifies CATYDPGQIYGYTF.

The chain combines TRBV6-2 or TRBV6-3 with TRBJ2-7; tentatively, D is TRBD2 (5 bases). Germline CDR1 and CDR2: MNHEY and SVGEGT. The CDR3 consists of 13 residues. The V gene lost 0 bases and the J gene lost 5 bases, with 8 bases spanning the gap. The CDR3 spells CASSYSGSDEQYV. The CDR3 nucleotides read TGTGCCAGCAGTTACTCAGGGAGCGACGAGCAGTACGTC.

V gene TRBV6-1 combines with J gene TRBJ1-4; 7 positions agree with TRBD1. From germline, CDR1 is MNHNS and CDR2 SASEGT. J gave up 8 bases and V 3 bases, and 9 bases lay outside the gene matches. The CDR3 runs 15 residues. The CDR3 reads CASSEATGRVEKLFF. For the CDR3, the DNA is TGTGCCAGCAGTGAGGCGACAGGGAGGGTAGAAAAACTGTTTTTT.

Here the CDR3 DNA reads TGTGCCAGCAGCGTAGAGCAGGGGGCGTCTGAGCAGTACTTC. Protein sequence: CASSVEQGASEQYF. This chain links TRBV9 with TRBJ2-7; 8 bases are shared with TRBD1. The CDR3 spans 14 residues. V lost 0 bases to trimming and J lost 7 bases; unmatched junction nucleotides: 6. Germline values: CDR1 SGDLS, CDR2 YYNGEE.

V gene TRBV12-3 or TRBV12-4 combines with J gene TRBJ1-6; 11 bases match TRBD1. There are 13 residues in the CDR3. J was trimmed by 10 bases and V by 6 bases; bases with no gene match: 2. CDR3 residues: CASSGQGASPLHF. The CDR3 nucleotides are TGTGCCAGCAGCGGACAGGGGGCCTCACCCCTCCACTTT.

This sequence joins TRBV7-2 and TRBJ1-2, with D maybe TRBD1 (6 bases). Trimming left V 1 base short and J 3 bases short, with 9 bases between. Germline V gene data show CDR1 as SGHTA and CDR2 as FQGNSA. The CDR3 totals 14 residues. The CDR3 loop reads CASSLDRVDYGYTF. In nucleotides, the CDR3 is TGTGCCAGCAGCTTAGACAGGGTCGACTATGGCTACACCTTC.

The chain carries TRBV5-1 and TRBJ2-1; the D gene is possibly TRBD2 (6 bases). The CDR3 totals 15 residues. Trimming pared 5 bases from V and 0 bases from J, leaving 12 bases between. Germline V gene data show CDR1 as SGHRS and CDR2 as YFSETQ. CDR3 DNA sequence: TGCGCCAGCAGGGAGGGGTCCTACTCCTACAATGAGCAGTTCTTC. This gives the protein CASREGSYSYNEQFF.